This TCR beta chain is drawn from a study of blood T cell repertoires in COVID-19. For the study at large: There were acute and convalescent COVID-19 samples, and they came from the United States, Italy and Spain. Sources were T cells, B-cell-depleted T cells, or PBMCs; the material itself was cDNA or gDNA.

While infection was still active, Seattle patients were enrolled and then followed longitudinally. V lost 2 bases to trimming and J lost 7 bases, with 14 bases between them. This CDR3 is 14 amino acids long. Germline V lookup: CDR1 MNHEY, CDR2 SMNVEV (reference sequence). Assay: immunoSEQ multiplex PCR; the TCRdb copy retains only in-frame clones and omits some. The sample contains 120,000 to 150,000 clones, 70% to 90% of which appear only once. The clonotype comes from a woman aged 55-70 years with COVID-19, enrolled during active disease. The rearrangement uses TRBV27 and TRBJ1-2, with a weak D call TRBD1 (5 bases). Source material: peripheral blood. The CDR3 loop reads CASSLNGGAGGYTF. The CDR3 DNA reads TGTGCCAGCAGTTTAAACGGCGGGGCCGGTGGCTACACCTTC.